This T cell receptor beta chain is from a study of CD8 T cells in Susac syndrome (dated by TCRdb to 2018 to 2020). Describing the broader study: Among the Susac syndrome patients who were sequenced, clinically active disease was present in six and clinical remission was observed in roughly eight. At blood withdrawal, Susac syndrome patients were either therapy-naive, taking corticosteroids (in some cases with IVIg as well), or taking IVIg alone. Repertoire sequencing was used to test whether CD8+ T cell activation and differentiation in Susac syndrome was antigen driven.

Findings and caveats that apply to the study as a whole: No clonal expansion was detected in the CD4+ T cell repertoire of Susac syndrome patients. The number of individuals in the TCR sequencing and HLA analysis was acknowledged as relatively small.

Peripheral blood CD8+ and CD4+ T cells from healthy donors, Susac syndrome patients and multiple sclerosis patients were profiled by high-throughput TCR beta sequencing. Recently defined diagnostic criteria for definite or probable disease were met by the Susac syndrome patients. Bulk CD8+ and CD4+ T cells were purified by magnetic negative isolation, whereas CD8+ TEMRA cells were enriched by FACS. Blood was collected in EDTA tubes and processed within 24 hours, with PBMCs isolated through density gradient centrifugation. PBMCs intended for TCR sequencing were cryopreserved in liquid nitrogen and were subsequently thawed in a 37 degrees C water bath. The sorted or isolated CD4+, CD8+ and CD8+ TEMRA cells had a purity of 90% or higher. RNA was extracted using the RNeasy kit, and roughly 0.45 to 1 ug of the RNA was reverse transcribed with random hexamers. The immunoSEQ multiplex PCR assay, which covers 54 Vbeta and 13 Jbeta segments, was used to amplify TCR beta CDR3 regions. PCR amplification bias was corrected using a synthetic template baseline for primer optimization and computational correction. Turning to the authors' computational methods: Only productive sequences were kept, with reads annotated to V, D and J genes according to IMGT and analyzed in immunoSEQ Analyzer. To calculate clonality, Shannon entropy was normalized by log2 of the number of productive unique sequences and then subtracted from one. For each patient and control, public and private clones were evaluated among the 100 most prevalent clones. A clone was defined as Susac-specific if it was absent from the healthy and MS cohorts, from roughly 990 published viral clones and from other ImmuneACCESS disease sequences. TCRdb handled the public reads itself, with Q25 trimming in fastp and clone calling in MiXCR, and kept productive beta chains. Every distinct CDR3 protein forms one entry, paired with its most common genes and DNA. TCRdb's processing, not the authors', yielded these V and J calls. For this sample there are about 180,000 distinct CDR3 sequences; roughly 92% appear just once. The ten top clones hold approximately 0.11% of the sample.

As for this clonotype: Its cognate antigen has yet to be identified. Per-base quality was not reported, and no clone a single base away is much larger than it.

Sequencing was performed on CD4+ T cells from PBMCs. The source is a human donor with Susac syndrome.

The CDR3 has the sequence CSARRRQGAGTEAFF. The DNA reads as follows: TGCAGTGCTAGAAGAAGACAGGGGGCGGGGACTGAAGCTTTCTTT. Recombination linked TRBV20-1 to TRBJ1-1; a stretch of 10 junction bases matches TRBD1. After removal of 2 bases from V and 5 bases from J, the junction retains 8 bases not matched to a gene. The CDR3 runs 15 residues from the cysteine to the phenylalanine. Only CDR3 DNA is held: 45 bases, read in frame from base 1. Reading the germline V gene (reference sequence) gives CDR1 DFQATT and CDR2 SNEGSKA.